The 25 T cell receptor beta chains listed next were all sequenced from one sample in a study of metastatic and nonmetastatic thyroid tumors. MiXCR reprocessed the PCR reads for TCRdb. The data show tens of thousands of clones, about 26% seen once. There were no patients who had received any treatment before thyroid surgery. The sequencing input was blood. The receptors come from a male donor with papillary thyroid cancer or a benign thyroid nodule (not recorded which). Some clones in this sample may be carry-over from other donors' samples.

CDR3 protein: CSATGGGNSPLHF. The DNA of the CDR3 is TGCAGTGCGACAGGGGGCGGGAATTCACCCCTCCACTTT. The chain combines TRBV20-1 with TRBJ1-6; the match to TRBD1 covers 10 bases. V lost 6 bases and J lost 7; bases outside the gene matches: 3. Germline V gene lookup returns CDR1 DFQATT and CDR2 SNEGSKA (reference sequence). This CDR3 comprises 13 residues.

This clone was seen a few times. The chain's CDR3 is CASSLRRDSPLHF. For the CDR3, the DNA is TGTGCCAGCAGTTTGCGGAGGGACTCACCCCTCCACTTT. The chain is built from TRBV12-3 or TRBV12-4 and TRBJ1-6, with D perhaps TRBD1 (5 bases). The CDR3 runs to 13 residues. Trimming pared 3 bases from V and 10 bases from J, leaving 10 bases between.

The chain joins TRBV19 to TRBJ2-2, with TRBD2 matching over 8 bases. Per the germline V gene, CDR1 is LNHDA and CDR2 is SQIVND (reference sequence). With V trimmed by 5 bases and J by 2 bases, 13 bases remained unmatched. The CDR3 consists of 18 residues. The CDR3 protein is CASSERGVSGINTGELFF. The DNA for the CDR3 is TGTGCCAGTAGTGAAAGGGGCGTTAGCGGGATTAACACCGGGGAGCTGTTTTTT.

The chain is built from TRBV3-1 and TRBJ2-7; D gene uncertain. With 0 bases removed from V and 1 base from J, the gap between germline ends came to 10 bases. This CDR3 has 15 amino acids. Germline values: CDR1 LGHDT, CDR2 YNNKEL (reference sequence). The CDR3 nucleotides are TGTGCCAGCAGCCAAGAGGATAGTTATTCCTACGAGCAGTACTTC. It yields the protein CASSQEDSYSYEQYF.

There are a few counts of this clone. The chain is built from TRBV12-3 or TRBV12-4 and TRBJ1-4, with D unresolved. The CDR3 sequence is 11 residues long. Trimming pared 5 bases from V and 8 bases from J, leaving 6 bases between. The CDR3 sequence is CASSTGEKLFF. In DNA, the CDR3 is TGTGCCAGCAGTACTGGAGAAAAACTGTTTTTT.

The V and J genes are TRBV4-2 and TRBJ2-2; 9 positions agree with TRBD1. The CDR3 runs to 15 residues. The V and J ends lost 0 bases and 7 bases, in that order; junction bases with no gene match: 3. Per the germline V gene, CDR1 is LGHNA and CDR2 is YNFKEQ. The CDR3, as DNA: TGTGCCAGCAGCCAAGATGGGACAGGGCACGGGGAGCTGTTTTTT. This codes for CASSQDGTGHGELFF.

This clone was observed a few times. The V call is TRBV6-5, the J call TRBJ2-5, with 13 bases identical to TRBD2. CDR1 MNHEY and CDR2 SVGAGI come from the germline V gene. The CDR3 has 17 residues. Trimming at V came to 4 bases and at J to 0 bases, leaving 5 bases not matched to a gene. CDR3 in amino acids: CASSSMTSGRYQETQYF. In nucleotides, the CDR3 is TGTGCCAGCAGTTCGATGACTAGCGGGAGGTACCAAGAGACCCAGTACTTC.

The chain is built from TRBV24-1 and TRBJ2-1; no clear D. The V end lost 6 bases, the J end lost 0 bases, and 11 bases lay between the germline ends. There are 15 residues in the CDR3. Germline CDR1 is KGHDR and CDR2 is SFDVKD. CDR3 residues: CATSTHGSSYNEQFF. CDR3 DNA: TGTGCCACCAGTACACATGGTAGCTCCTACAATGAGCAGTTCTTC.

This clone occurred many times. Since a much larger clone is just one base distant, this may be a read error. This chain connects TRBV7-9 to TRBJ1-2; a weak D match, TRBD1 (5 bases). This CDR3 contains 14 residues. The germline gives CDR1 SEHNR, CDR2 FQNEAQ (reference sequence). V was shortened by 5 bases and J by 8 bases, with 18 bases between the two germline ends. For the CDR3, the DNA is TGTGCCAGCAGCCTAGGGGACCAACGGGCGGGCTACACCTTC. Amino acid sequence: CASSLGDQRAGYTF.

V and J are TRBV12-3 or TRBV12-4 and TRBJ2-1; 7 bases are a match to TRBD2. This CDR3 comprises 15 residues. Losses at the gene ends were 3 bases for V and 7 bases for J; bases not matched to a gene: 9. As DNA, the CDR3 is TGTGCCAGCAGTTTTTCCCTGGGAGGGCCGAATGAGCAGTTCTTC. As protein: CASSFSLGGPNEQFF.

The chain uses TRBV7-2 and TRBJ2-1, with D perhaps TRBD1 (5 bases). The CDR3 covers 13 residues. CDR1 is SGHTA and CDR2 is FQGNSA in the germline V gene. Trimming pared 1 base from V and 13 bases from J, leaving 14 bases between. The CDR3 DNA follows: TGTGCCAGCAGCTTAGGGGCGACAGTACCACAGTTCTTC. Translating it yields CASSLGATVPQFF.

The V call is TRBV27, the J call TRBJ2-5, with 12 bases identical to TRBD2. Looked up from germline, CDR1 is MNHEY and CDR2 is SMNVEV (reference sequence). The junction had 15 bases not matched to a gene; V was cut back by 6 bases and J by 4 bases. This CDR3 has 18 amino acids. The CDR3 is CASSSIGTSGQGGETQYF. The CDR3 nucleotides are TGTGCCAGCAGCTCTATCGGGACTAGCGGGCAGGGCGGAGAGACCCAGTACTTC.

This clone showed up many times. The chain recombines TRBV9 with TRBJ2-7; TRBD2 aligns across 11 bases. J was trimmed by 0 bases and V by 4 bases; bases with no gene match: 3. Looked up from germline, CDR1 is SGDLS and CDR2 is YYNGEE. The CDR3 is 15 residues long. For the CDR3, the DNA is TGTGCCAGCAGCACAACTAGCGGGAGCTCCTACGAGCAGTACTTC. It translates to CASSTTSGSSYEQYF. The full variable domain, with the rest looked up from reference TRBV9 and TRBJ2-7, is DSGVTQTPKHLITATGQRVTLRCSPRSGDLSVYWYQQSLDQGLQFLIQYYNGEERAKGNILERFSAQQFPDLHSELNLSSLELGDSALYFCASSTTSGSSYEQYFGPGTRLTVT.

This clone was seen many times. The chain has TRBV24-1 and TRBJ2-3; TRBD1 aligns across 9 bases. The CDR3 consists of 14 residues. Germline values: CDR1 KGHDR, CDR2 SFDVKD. V lost 7 bases and J lost 4; bases outside the gene matches: 5. CDR3 residues: CATRDRGEPDTQYF. DNA for the CDR3: TGTGCCACCAGGGACAGGGGAGAACCAGATACGCAGTATTTT.

J is TRBJ1-1 and V is TRBV12-3 or TRBV12-4; TRBD1 might be the D (6 bases). There are 14 residues in the CDR3. V dropped 7 bases and J dropped 0 bases, with 12 bases sitting between them. CDR3 sequence: CASTYTGMNTEAFF. The CDR3 DNA sequence: TGTGCCAGCACCTATACAGGGATGAACACTGAAGCTTTCTTT.

This clone occurred a few times. A much more abundant neighbour one base away suggests this may be a read error. This sample also contains other DNA sequences that code for the same CDR3. The chain links TRBV3-1 to TRBJ1-4, with 8 positions matching TRBD1. CDR1 and CDR2 (germline): LGHDT, YNNKEL (reference sequence). The trim removed 3 bases at V and 8 bases at J, leaving 8 bases unmatched. The CDR3 runs 15 residues. In nucleotides, the CDR3 is TGTGCCAGCAGCCACCCCTTTGACAGGGGCGAAAAACTGTTTTTT. Protein product: CASSHPFDRGEKLFF.

In this sample, this clone turned up a few times. The V gene is TRBV12-3 or TRBV12-4, the J gene TRBJ2-3; TRBD2 matches 9 bases. The CDR3 has 14 residues. V lost 6 bases to trimming and J lost 5 bases; unmatched junction nucleotides: 6. The CDR3 nucleotides are TGTGCCAGCAGGGCGGGAGGGCCGGTAGATACGCAGTATTTT. As protein: CASRAGGPVDTQYF.

This chain connects TRBV11-1 to TRBJ2-3; D is perhaps TRBD2 (5 bases). CDR1 SGHAT and CDR2 FQDESV come from the germline V gene (reference sequence). Deletions cut 4 bases from V and 5 bases from J, with 22 bases between. This CDR3 is built from 17 residues. Here the CDR3 DNA reads TGTGCCAGCAGCTACCAGGAACTAGGTGGAGGTGGAGATACGCAGTATTTT. Protein sequence: CASSYQELGGGGDTQYF. The full variable domain, in which reference TRBV11-1 and TRBJ2-3 provide the parts outside the CDR3, is EAEVAQSPRYKITEKSQAVAFWCDPISGHATLYWYRQILGQGPELLVQFQDESVVDDSQLPKDRFSAERLKGVDSTLKIQPAELGDSAMYLCASSYQELGGGGDTQYFGPGTRLTVL.

This clone was counted many times. The chain employs TRBV30 and TRBJ2-5, with D tentatively TRBD2 (7 bases). There are 14 residues in the CDR3. With 4 bases removed from V and 5 bases from J, the gap between germline ends came to 17 bases. Germline loops: CDR1 GTSNPN, CDR2 SVGIG (reference sequence). Written as DNA, the CDR3 is TGTGCCTGGATCAAATTGGGGGGGCGGGAGACCCAGTACTTC. Its protein product is CAWIKLGGRETQYF.

By share, this clone counts as medium-sized. The chain combines TRBV5-1 with TRBJ1-3; no firm D call. The germline V gene has CDR1 SGHRS and CDR2 YFSETQ. The CDR3 is 14 amino acids. Between the trimmed V and J ends, which lost 5 bases and 0 bases, there was a span of 9 bases. The CDR3 coding sequence is TGCGCCAGCAGGTCCGGGGTCTCTGGAAACACCATATATTTT. Translation: CASRSGVSGNTIYF.

This clone was counted a few times. The V call is TRBV6-5, the J call TRBJ2-2; the D gene could be TRBD1 or TRBD2 (5 bases each). Trimming stripped 2 bases from V and 4 bases from J, with 11 bases between. This CDR3 contains 15 residues. Germline CDR1 reads MNHEY; CDR2 reads SVGAGI. The CDR3 DNA sequence: TGTGCCAGCAGTTACACGGGACCCGGCACCGGGGAGCTGTTTTTT. This translates into CASSYTGPGTGELFF.

V is TRBV20-1 and J is TRBJ2-7; 7 positions agree with TRBD1. CDR1 is DFQATT and CDR2 is SNEGSKA in the germline V gene (reference sequence). The ends lost 0 bases at V and 5 bases at J; junction bases unmatched: 25. The CDR3 contains 20 residues. The CDR3 loop reads CSARDEGASTKGGFIHEQYF. The CDR3 DNA reads as TGCAGTGCTAGAGATGAGGGGGCGTCAACCAAAGGTGGGTTTATCCACGAGCAGTACTTC.

This clone has more than one count but fewer than ten. This chain connects TRBV6-2 or TRBV6-3 to TRBJ2-7; 10 nucleotides line up with TRBD2. From germline, CDR1 is MNHEY and CDR2 SVGEGT. This CDR3 region has 19 residues. With 2 bases clipped from V and 3 bases from J, the junction kept 16 bases outside the gene matches. CDR3 sequence: CASSYRFTSGIPSLYEQYF. The DNA for the CDR3 is TGTGCCAGCAGTTACCGATTCACTAGCGGGATTCCCAGCCTCTACGAGCAGTACTTC.

A few counts support this clone. The CDR3 DNA reads TGTGCCACCAGGGACAGGGGGCGCGACTATGGCTACACCTTC. It is translated as CATRDRGRDYGYTF. This sequence joins TRBV6-2 or TRBV6-3 and TRBJ1-2; 12 nucleotides match TRBD1. Losses at the gene ends were 10 bases for V and 3 bases for J; bases not matched to a gene: 6. The CDR3 totals 14 residues. Germline loops: CDR1 MNHEY, CDR2 SVGEGT.

This clone was detected many times. V gene TRBV7-8 combines with J gene TRBJ1-2; 10 bases fit TRBD1. This CDR3 has 15 residues. The germline gives CDR1 SGHVS, CDR2 FQNEAQ. Germline trimming cut 2 bases from V and 4 bases from J; bases unmatched to any gene: 4. The CDR3 sequence: CASSLIGTGAYGYTF. In DNA form, the CDR3 reads TGTGCCAGCAGCTTAATCGGGACAGGGGCCTATGGCTACACCTTC.